This TCR beta chain was captured by sequencing in a study of cytomegalovirus exposure and HLA in healthy donors. The PCR used 60 Vbeta and 13 Jbeta primers. Profiling relied on immunoSEQ multiplex PCR, and the TCRdb table lists in-frame clones only, not all of them. The table lists roughly 120,000 clones, about 80% of them singletons. Between the trimmed V and J ends, which lost 2 bases and 6 bases, there was a span of 16 bases. CDR1 MDHEN and CDR2 SYDVKM come from the germline V gene. The CDR3 has 15 amino acids. The genes are TRBV28 and TRBJ1-2; a weak D match, TRBD1 (5 bases). The sample was PBMCs. The receptor was isolated from a human donor in good health. In DNA, the CDR3 is TGTGCCAGCAGTTTACGCTTCTTTGGGGGGGATGGCTACACCTTC. Translating gives CASSLRFFGGDGYTF.